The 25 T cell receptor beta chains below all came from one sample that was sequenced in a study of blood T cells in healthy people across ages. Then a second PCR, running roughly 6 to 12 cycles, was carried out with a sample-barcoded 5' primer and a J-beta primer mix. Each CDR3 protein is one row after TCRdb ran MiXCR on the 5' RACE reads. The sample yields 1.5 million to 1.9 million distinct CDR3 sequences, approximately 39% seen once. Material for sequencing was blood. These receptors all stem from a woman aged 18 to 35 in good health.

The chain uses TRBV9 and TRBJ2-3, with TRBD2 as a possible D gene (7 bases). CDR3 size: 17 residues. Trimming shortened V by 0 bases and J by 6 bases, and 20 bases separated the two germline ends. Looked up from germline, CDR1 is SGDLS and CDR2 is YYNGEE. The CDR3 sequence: CASSVVGGGVLLDTQYF. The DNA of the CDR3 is TGTGCCAGCAGCGTAGTAGGAGGGGGGGTCCTCTTGGATACGCAGTATTTT.

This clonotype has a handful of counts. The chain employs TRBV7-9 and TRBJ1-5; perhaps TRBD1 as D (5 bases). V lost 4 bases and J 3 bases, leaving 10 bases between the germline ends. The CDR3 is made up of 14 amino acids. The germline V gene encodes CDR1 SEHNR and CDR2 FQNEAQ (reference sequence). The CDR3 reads CASSSNRLNQPQHF. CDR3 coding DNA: TGTGCCAGCAGCTCGAACAGGCTCAATCAGCCCCAGCATTTT.

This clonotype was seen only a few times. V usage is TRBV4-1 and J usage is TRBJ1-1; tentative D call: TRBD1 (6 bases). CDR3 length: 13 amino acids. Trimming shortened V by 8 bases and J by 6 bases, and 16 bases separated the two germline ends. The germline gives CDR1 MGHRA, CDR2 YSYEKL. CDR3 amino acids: CASSPGGAPEAFF. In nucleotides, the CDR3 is TGCGCCAGCTCGCCCGGGGGCGCGCCTGAAGCTTTCTTT.

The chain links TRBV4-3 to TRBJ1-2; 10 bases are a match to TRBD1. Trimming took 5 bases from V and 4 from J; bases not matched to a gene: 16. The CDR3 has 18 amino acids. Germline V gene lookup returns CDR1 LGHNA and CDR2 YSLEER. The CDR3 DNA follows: TGCGCCAGCAGCTCAGAGGTGACAGGGGGCGCGAGTTCCTATGGCTACACCTTC. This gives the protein CASSSEVTGGASSYGYTF.

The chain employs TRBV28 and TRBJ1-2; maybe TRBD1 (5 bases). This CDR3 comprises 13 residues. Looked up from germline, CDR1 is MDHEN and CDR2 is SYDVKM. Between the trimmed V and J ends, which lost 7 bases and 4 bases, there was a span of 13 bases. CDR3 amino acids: CASTRDGRYGYTF. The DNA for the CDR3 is TGTGCCAGCACTCGGGACGGTCGCTATGGCTACACCTTC.

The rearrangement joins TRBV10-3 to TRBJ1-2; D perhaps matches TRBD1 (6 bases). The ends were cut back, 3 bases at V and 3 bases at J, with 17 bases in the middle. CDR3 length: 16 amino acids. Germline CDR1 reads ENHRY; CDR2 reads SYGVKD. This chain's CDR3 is CAISDLNRDLDYGYTF. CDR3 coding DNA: TGTGCCATCAGTGACCTTAACAGGGATTTGGACTATGGCTACACCTTC.

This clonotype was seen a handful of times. In DNA, the CDR3 is TGTGCCAGCAGTCCCGGACAACCTGGGAAACTGTTTTTT. Translation gives CASSPGQPGKLFF. The V call is TRBV12-3 or TRBV12-4, the J call TRBJ1-4, with D perhaps TRBD1 (5 bases). Trimming took off 5 bases at V and 11 bases at J, with 15 bases between the two ends. The CDR3 loop spans 13 amino acids.

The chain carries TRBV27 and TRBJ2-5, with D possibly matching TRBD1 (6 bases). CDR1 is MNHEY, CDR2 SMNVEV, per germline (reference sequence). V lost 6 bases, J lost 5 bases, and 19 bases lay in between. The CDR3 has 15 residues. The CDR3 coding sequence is TGTGCCAGCAGCCATTCGGACAGTTTGGGGGAGACCCAGTACTTC. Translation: CASSHSDSLGETQYF.

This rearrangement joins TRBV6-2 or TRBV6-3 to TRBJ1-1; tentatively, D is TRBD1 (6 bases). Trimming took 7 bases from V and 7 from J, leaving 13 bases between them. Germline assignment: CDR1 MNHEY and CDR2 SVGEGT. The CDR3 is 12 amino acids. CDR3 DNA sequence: TGTGCCAGCATGGGGGGGCGTAGTGAAGCTTTCTTT. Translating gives CASMGGRSEAFF.

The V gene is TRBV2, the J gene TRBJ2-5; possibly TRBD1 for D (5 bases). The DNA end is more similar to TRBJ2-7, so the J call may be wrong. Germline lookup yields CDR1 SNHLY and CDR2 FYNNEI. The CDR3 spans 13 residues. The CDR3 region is CASSDTVGDEQYF. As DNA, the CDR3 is TGTGCCAGCAGTGATACTGTAGGGGACGAGCAGTACTTC.

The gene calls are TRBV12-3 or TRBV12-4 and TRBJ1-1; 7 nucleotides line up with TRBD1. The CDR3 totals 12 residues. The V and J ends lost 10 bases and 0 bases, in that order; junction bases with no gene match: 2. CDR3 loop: CATGQVNTEAFF. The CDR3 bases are TGTGCCACCGGACAGGTGAACACTGAAGCTTTCTTT.

CDR3: CASSETGLARVSTDTQYF. For the CDR3, the DNA is TGTGCCAGCAGTGAAACAGGCCTAGCGAGGGTTAGCACAGATACGCAGTATTTT. The genes are TRBV6-1 and TRBJ2-3; D is perhaps TRBD2 (6 bases). The germline V and J ends were trimmed by 2 bases and 0 bases, with 18 bases remaining between them. The CDR3 contains 18 residues. Germline V gives CDR1 MNHNS, CDR2 SASEGT.

CDR3 protein: CASSIRTGGPYEQYF. CDR3 DNA sequence: TGTGCCAGTAGTATAAGGACGGGAGGGCCGTACGAGCAGTACTTC. The rearrangement joins TRBV19 to TRBJ2-7; 8 bases are shared with TRBD2. This CDR3 is 15 amino acids long. CDR1 and CDR2 (germline): LNHDA, SQIVND (reference sequence). With V trimmed by 2 bases and J by 4 bases, 7 bases remained unmatched.

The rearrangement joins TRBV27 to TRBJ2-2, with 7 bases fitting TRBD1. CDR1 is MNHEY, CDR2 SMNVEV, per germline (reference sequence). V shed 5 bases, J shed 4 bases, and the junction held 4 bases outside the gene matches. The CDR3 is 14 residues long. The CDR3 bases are TGTGCCAGCAGTCCCTACAGGGGCACCGGGGAGCTGTTTTTT. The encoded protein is CASSPYRGTGELFF.

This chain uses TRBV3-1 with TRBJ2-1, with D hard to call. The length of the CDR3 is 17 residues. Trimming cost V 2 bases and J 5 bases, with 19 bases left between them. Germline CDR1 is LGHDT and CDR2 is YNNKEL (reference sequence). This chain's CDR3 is CASSQSKDGGLHNEQFF. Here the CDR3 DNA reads TGTGCCAGCAGCCAAAGTAAAGATGGCGGTTTACACAATGAGCAGTTCTTC.

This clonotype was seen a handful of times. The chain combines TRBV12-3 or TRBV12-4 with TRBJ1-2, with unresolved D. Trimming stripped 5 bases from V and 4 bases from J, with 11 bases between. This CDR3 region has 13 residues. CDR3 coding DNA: TGTGCCAGCAGTGGAGGCACCTCCTATGGCTACACCTTC. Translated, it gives CASSGGTSYGYTF.

The CDR3 protein is CASRLGSTVTSYNEQFF. DNA of the CDR3: TGTGCCAGCAGACTAGGGTCGACAGTTACCTCCTACAATGAGCAGTTCTTC. The V call is TRBV7-6, the J call TRBJ2-1; D tentatively fits TRBD1 or TRBD2 (5 bases each). The germline V gene encodes CDR1 SGHVS and CDR2 FNYEAQ. The CDR3 has 17 residues. V lost 6 bases to trimming and J lost 0 bases, with 18 bases between them.

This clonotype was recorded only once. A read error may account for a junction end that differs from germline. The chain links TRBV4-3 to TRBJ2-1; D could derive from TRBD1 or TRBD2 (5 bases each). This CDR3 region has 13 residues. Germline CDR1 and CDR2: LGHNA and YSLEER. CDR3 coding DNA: TGCGCCGGCAGCCAGTACGGGACGGAGGAGCAGTTCTTC. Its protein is CAGSQYGTEEQFF.

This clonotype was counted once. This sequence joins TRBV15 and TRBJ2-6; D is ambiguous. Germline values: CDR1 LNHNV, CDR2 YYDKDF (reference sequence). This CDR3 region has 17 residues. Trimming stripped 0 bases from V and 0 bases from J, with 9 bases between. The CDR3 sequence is CATSREPLISGANVLTF. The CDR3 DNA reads TGTGCCACCAGCAGAGAACCCCTGATCTCTGGGGCCAACGTCCTGACTTTC.

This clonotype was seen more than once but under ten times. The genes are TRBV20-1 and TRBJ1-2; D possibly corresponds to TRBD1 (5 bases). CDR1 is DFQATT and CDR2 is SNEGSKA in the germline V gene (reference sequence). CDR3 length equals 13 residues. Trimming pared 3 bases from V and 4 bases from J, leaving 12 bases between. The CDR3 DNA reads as TGCAGTGCTAGCGAGGGACGAAGCTATGGCTACACCTTC. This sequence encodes CSASEGRSYGYTF.

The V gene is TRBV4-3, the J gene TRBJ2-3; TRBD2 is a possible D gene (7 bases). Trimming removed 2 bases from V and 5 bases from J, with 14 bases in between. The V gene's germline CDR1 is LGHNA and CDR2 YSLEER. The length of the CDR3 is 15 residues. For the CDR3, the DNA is TGCGCCAGCAGCCAACTAGCGGAGGGGGAAGATACGCAGTATTTT. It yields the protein CASSQLAEGEDTQYF.

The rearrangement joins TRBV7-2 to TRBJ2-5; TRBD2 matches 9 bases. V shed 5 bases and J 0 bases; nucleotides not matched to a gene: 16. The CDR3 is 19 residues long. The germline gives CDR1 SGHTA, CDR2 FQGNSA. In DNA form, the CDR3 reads TGTGCCAGCAGCCGAGACCCGAACCGACTAGCGGCTTACCAAGAGACCCAGTACTTC. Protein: CASSRDPNRLAAYQETQYF.

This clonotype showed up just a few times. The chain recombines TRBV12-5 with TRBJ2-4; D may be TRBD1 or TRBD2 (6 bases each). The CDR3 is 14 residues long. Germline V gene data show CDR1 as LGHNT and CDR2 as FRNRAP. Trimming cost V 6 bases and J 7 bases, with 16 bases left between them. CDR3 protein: CASGTGMEGNIQYF. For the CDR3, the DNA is TGTGCTAGTGGAACAGGGATGGAGGGCAACATTCAGTACTTC.

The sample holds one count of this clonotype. DNA for the CDR3: TGTGCCAGCAAGACTAGCGGGAGGGCCCGTAGCACCGGGGAGCTGTTTTTT. Encoded protein: CASKTSGRARSTGELFF. The chain couples TRBV4-2 to TRBJ2-2; 14 nucleotides agree with TRBD2. Per the germline V gene, CDR1 is LGHNA and CDR2 is YNFKEQ. CDR3 length: 17 residues. The trim removed 7 bases at V and 4 bases at J, leaving 8 bases unmatched.

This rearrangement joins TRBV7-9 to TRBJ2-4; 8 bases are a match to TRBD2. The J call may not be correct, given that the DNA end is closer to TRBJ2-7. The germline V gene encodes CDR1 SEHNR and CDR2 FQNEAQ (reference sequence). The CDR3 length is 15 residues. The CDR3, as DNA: TGTGCCAGCAACACGGGACTAGGACGAAGCTACGAGCAGTACTTC. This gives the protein CASNTGLGRSYEQYF.